These 19 T cell receptor beta chains originate from one sample sequenced in a study of cytomegalovirus exposure and HLA in healthy donors. The primer mix had 60 Vbeta and 13 Jbeta primers. Clones were read by immunoSEQ multiplex PCR, and TCRdb kept only the in-frame ones, dropping some. The sample yields fewer than 100,000 clones, over 75% seen once. Sequences were obtained from PBMCs. Every receptor here comes from a male donor in good health and CMV-seropositive.

The gene calls are TRBV28 and TRBJ1-1; 7 positions agree with TRBD1. Germline V lookup: CDR1 MDHEN, CDR2 SYDVKM. V lost 6 bases and J lost 2; bases outside the gene matches: 12. The CDR3 is 16 residues long. The CDR3 loop is CASRPGQRRANTEAFF. The DNA for the CDR3 is TGTGCCAGCAGGCCGGGACAGAGAAGAGCTAACACTGAAGCTTTCTTT.

This chain joins TRBV5-4 and TRBJ2-1, with D unresolved. The V gene lost 4 bases and the J gene lost 9 bases, with 14 bases spanning the gap. This CDR3 has 13 residues. CDR1 SGHNT and CDR2 YYREEE come from the germline V gene (reference sequence). CDR3 sequence reads: CASSPYGPPEQFF. Here the CDR3 DNA reads TGTGCCAGCAGCCCCTACGGTCCTCCTGAGCAGTTCTTC.

This chain connects TRBV5-1 to TRBJ2-3; the D gene is possibly TRBD1 (7 bases). The CDR3 loop spans 16 amino acids. The V gene lost 2 bases and the J gene lost 4 bases, with 17 bases spanning the gap. From germline, CDR1 is SGHRS and CDR2 YFSETQ. The CDR3 region is CASSLRGQGGADTQYF. The DNA for the CDR3 is TGCGCCAGCAGCTTAAGGGGTCAGGGGGGAGCAGATACGCAGTATTTT. The full variable domain, completed using reference TRBV5-1 and TRBJ2-3, is KAGVTQTPRYLIKTRGQQVTLSCSPISGHRSVSWYQQTPGQGLQFLFEYFSETQRNKGNFPGRFSGRQFSNSRSEMNVSTLELGDSALYLCASSLRGQGGADTQYFGPGTRLTVL.

V usage is TRBV5-4 and J usage is TRBJ2-2, with 9 bases identical to TRBD1. The CDR3 runs to 17 residues. Germline CDR1 and CDR2: SGHNT and YYREEE (reference sequence). V dropped 4 bases and J dropped 4; count of bases not matched to a gene: 11. The CDR3 loop reads CASSISPTGGSTGELFF. The CDR3 DNA sequence: TGTGCCAGCAGCATCTCCCCGACAGGGGGATCCACCGGGGAGCTGTTTTTT.

CDR3 residues: CAWSAQGVGGYTF. In DNA, the CDR3 is TGTGCCTGGAGTGCGCAGGGGGTAGGTGGCTACACCTTC. This chain connects TRBV30 to TRBJ1-2, with TRBD1 identical over 7 bases. The CDR3 consists of 13 residues. V shed 1 base and J 7 bases; nucleotides not matched to a gene: 6. Germline CDR1 and CDR2: GTSNPN and SVGIG (reference sequence). The complete variable domain, with remaining parts taken from reference TRBV30 and TRBJ1-2, reads SQTIHQWPATLVQPVGSPLSLECTVEGTSNPNLYWYRQAAGRGLQLLFYSVGIGQISSEVPQNLSASRPQDRQFILSSKKLLLSDSGFYLCAWSAQGVGGYTFGSGTRLTVV.

There are a few counts of this clone. This chain joins TRBV4-1 and TRBJ2-2; 7 bases are shared with TRBD1. CDR3 size: 17 residues. The V gene's germline CDR1 is MGHRA and CDR2 YSYEKL. Losses at the gene ends were 0 bases for V and 0 bases for J; bases not matched to a gene: 4. The CDR3 coding sequence is TGCGCCAGCAGCCAAGATGGCCAGGGGGCGAACACCGGGGAGCTGTTTTTT. This sequence encodes CASSQDGQGANTGELFF.

The CDR3 is CASSEGGLSNQPQHF. CDR3 DNA: TGTGCCAGCAGCGAGGGGGGGCTCAGCAATCAGCCCCAGCATTTT. This chain joins TRBV6-1 and TRBJ1-5; tentatively, D is TRBD1 (6 bases). In germline, CDR1 is MNHNS, CDR2 SASEGT. The CDR3 spans 15 residues. With 6 bases removed from V and 1 base from J, the gap between germline ends came to 13 bases.

This clone occurred once. The chain is built from TRBV28 and TRBJ2-7, with D maybe TRBD2 (5 bases). Per the germline V gene, CDR1 is MDHEN and CDR2 is SYDVKM. The CDR3 loop spans 13 amino acids. The germline V and J ends were trimmed by 3 bases and 0 bases, with 6 bases remaining between them. The CDR3 nucleotides read TGTGCCAGCAGTTTTGAGGGCTCCTACGAGCAGTACTTC. Protein sequence: CASSFEGSYEQYF.

The chain couples TRBV7-9 to TRBJ2-5, with 7 positions matching TRBD1. After removal of 6 bases from V and 1 base from J, the junction contained 5 bases not matched to a gene. Germline CDR1 and CDR2: SEHNR and FQNEAQ (reference sequence). The CDR3 extends over 14 amino acids. Written as DNA, the CDR3 is TGTGCCAGCAGGAAGACAGGGTCCCAAGAGACCCAGTACTTC. Its translation is CASRKTGSQETQYF.

This clone was detected only a few times. V usage is TRBV30 and J usage is TRBJ1-5, with D perhaps matching TRBD1 (6 bases). Trimming cost V 5 bases and J 6 bases, with 20 bases left between them. The germline V gene has CDR1 GTSNPN and CDR2 SVGIG (reference sequence). This CDR3 is built from 15 residues. The CDR3 is CAWGTKSLLSQPQHF. The DNA of the CDR3 is TGTGCCTGGGGGACAAAATCCCTCTTGAGTCAGCCCCAGCATTTT.

The CDR3 nucleotides read TGTGCCAGCAGTGGGCGGGTGGATGAGCAGTTCTTC. Protein: CASSGRVDEQFF. This chain joins TRBV27 and TRBJ2-1; the D gene is possibly TRBD2 (5 bases). The CDR3 length is 12 residues. Trimming pared 5 bases from V and 8 bases from J, leaving 10 bases between. Germline CDR1 is MNHEY and CDR2 is SMNVEV (reference sequence).

This chain links TRBV5-4 with TRBJ2-5; the D gene is possibly TRBD1 (6 bases). Germline CDR1 and CDR2: SGHNT and YYREEE (reference sequence). The CDR3 loop spans 16 amino acids. Between the trimmed V and J ends, which lost 0 bases and 5 bases, there was a span of 17 bases. The DNA of the CDR3 is TGTGCCAGCAGCTTGGGGGGGCTTAGAAGGGGGGAGACCCAGTACTTC. This encodes CASSLGGLRRGETQYF.

The rearrangement uses TRBV5-1 and TRBJ2-3; D gene uncertain. In germline, CDR1 is SGHRS, CDR2 YFSETQ. The V end lost 4 bases, the J end lost 1 base, and 4 bases lay between the germline ends. CDR3 length: 12 amino acids. CDR3 region: CASSPRTDTQYF. DNA of the CDR3: TGCGCCAGCAGCCCTCGCACAGATACGCAGTATTTT.

The chain uses TRBV7-9 and TRBJ2-5; TRBD2 is a possible D gene (5 bases). Germline CDR1 reads SEHNR; CDR2 reads FQNEAQ (reference sequence). The CDR3 loop spans 14 amino acids. Trimming left V 5 bases short and J 0 bases short, with 10 bases between. The CDR3 DNA follows: TGTGCCAGCAGCCCCCGGGGAGACCAAGAGACCCAGTACTTC. Translating it yields CASSPRGDQETQYF.

The chain joins TRBV28 to TRBJ1-5; D is ambiguous. Germline CDR1 reads MDHEN; CDR2 reads SYDVKM. Trimming took 2 bases from V and 9 from J, leaving 11 bases between them. This CDR3 is 13 amino acids long. The CDR3 protein is CASSLGPLRPQHF. The DNA for the CDR3 is TGTGCCAGCAGTTTAGGCCCCCTTCGGCCCCAGCATTTT.

The chain is built from TRBV4-2 and TRBJ2-5, with 10 bases aligning to TRBD2. Germline V gene data show CDR1 as LGHNA and CDR2 as YNFKEQ. This CDR3 contains 16 residues. Trimming took 0 bases from V and 1 from J; bases not matched to a gene: 2. The CDR3 reads CASSQEAGGLQETQYF. DNA of the CDR3: TGTGCCAGCAGCCAAGAAGCGGGGGGGCTCCAAGAGACCCAGTACTTC.

This chain uses TRBV30 with TRBJ1-4, with 9 bases identical to TRBD1. V lost 4 bases, J lost 7 bases, and 10 bases stayed unmatched. Germline CDR1 and CDR2: GTSNPN and SVGIG (reference sequence). CDR3 size: 15 residues. The DNA of the CDR3 is TGTGCCTGGACTCCCGGGACAGGGAATGCTGAAAAACTGTTTTTT. Encoded protein: CAWTPGTGNAEKLFF. The complete variable domain, with remaining parts taken from reference TRBV30 and TRBJ1-4, reads SQTIHQWPATLVQPVGSPLSLECTVEGTSNPNLYWYRQAAGRGLQLLFYSVGIGQISSEVPQNLSASRPQDRQFILSSKKLLLSDSGFYLCAWTPGTGNAEKLFFGSGTQLSVL.

The V and J genes are TRBV29-1 and TRBJ1-1; D is unresolved. The CDR3 extends over 12 amino acids. Germline CDR1 SQVTM, CDR2 ANQGSEA. The germline V and J ends were trimmed by 4 bases and 1 base, with 7 bases remaining between them. CDR3 nucleotide sequence: TGCAGCGTTGTTTCGGGGAACACTGAAGCTTTCTTT. It encodes CSVVSGNTEAFF.

As regards this clone: The conserved closing phenylalanine or tryptophan is absent in this CDR3, likely reflecting a read error. The chain links TRBV6-5 to TRBJ1-6, with D hard to call. This CDR3 region has 12 residues. CDR1 MNHEY and CDR2 SVGAGI come from the germline V gene. Trimming stripped 0 bases from V and 9 bases from J, with 3 bases between. In nucleotides, the CDR3 is TGTGCCAGCAGTTACTCGAGTTCACCCCTCCACGTT. Translation gives CASSYSSSPLHV.